These 13 T cell receptor beta chains were sequenced from one sample in a study of breast tumors, draining lymph nodes, adjacent tissues. TCRdb re-called the multiplex PCR reads through MiXCR, storing one row per CDR3 protein. The table includes 15,000 or so distinct CDR3 sequences, less than 45% detected once. Sequencing input: tumor-adjacent breast tissue. The receptors here all came from a female donor with breast cancer. Some clones in this sample may be carry-over from other donors' samples.

This clonotype has ten or more counts. This chain uses TRBV6-5 with TRBJ1-5; D remains ambiguous. The CDR3 loop spans 14 amino acids. V was trimmed by 7 bases and J by 0 bases, leaving 10 bases between them. Germline V gene sequence: CDR1 MNHEY, CDR2 SVGAGI. In nucleotides, the CDR3 is TGTGCCAGCAAGTCACAGTATAGCAATCAGCCCCAGCATTTT. This codes for CASKSQYSNQPQHF.

The chain joins TRBV2 to TRBJ2-1; TRBD1 is a possible D gene (6 bases). The CDR3 sequence is 14 residues long. Germline V CDR1 and CDR2: SNHLY, FYNNEI. The V end was cut by 5 bases, the J end by 4 bases, with 12 bases between. The CDR3 DNA reads as TGTGCCAGCAGTATCCGGGACAAATACAATGAGCAGTTCTTC. Amino acids: CASSIRDKYNEQFF.

The rearrangement joins TRBV7-9 to TRBJ1-2; D is undetermined. V was shortened by 5 bases and J by 5 bases, with 18 bases between the two germline ends. The germline CDR1 and CDR2 sequences are SEHNR and FQNEAQ (reference sequence). This CDR3 region has 15 residues. As DNA, the CDR3 is TGTGCCAGCAGCACACCGCTCGAACGTCAGTATGGCTACACCTTC. Protein: CASSTPLERQYGYTF. The full variable domain, with the rest looked up from reference TRBV7-9 and TRBJ1-2, is DTGVSQNPRHKITKRGQNVTFRCDPISEHNRLYWYRQTLGQGPEFLTYFQNEAQLEKSRLLSDRFSAERPKGSFSTLEIQRTEQGDSAMYLCASSTPLERQYGYTFGSGTRLTVV.

With respect to this clonotype: The germline gene is not matched at one end of the junction; a read error may be the cause. The CDR3 DNA reads as TGTGTCTGGAACCCGCAGGGGGTTAACTATGGCCACACCTTC. Protein sequence: CVWNPQGVNYGHTF. The V call is TRBV30, the J call TRBJ1-2; 7 nucleotides agree with TRBD1. CDR1 is GTSNPN, CDR2 SVGIG, per germline (reference sequence). The CDR3 has 14 amino acids.

In this sample, this clonotype turned up many times. The CDR3 bases are TGTGCCAGCAGCAAACCCCGGGACAACCAAGAGACCCAGTACTTC. It encodes CASSKPRDNQETQYF. The J gene is TRBJ2-5, the V gene TRBV5-4; D might be TRBD1 (6 bases). V was pared by 4 bases and J by 0 bases, with 13 bases between. This CDR3 has 15 amino acids. In germline, CDR1 is SGHNT, CDR2 YYREEE (reference sequence).

This clonotype was observed at least ten times. Being one base from a much bigger clone, this may be a read error. This chain uses TRBV5-4 with TRBJ2-7; perhaps D is TRBD1 or TRBD2 (5 bases each). V was cut by 1 base and J by 2 bases, with 16 bases left in between. The length of the CDR3 is 16 residues. The germline gives CDR1 SGHNT, CDR2 YYREEE (reference sequence). The CDR3 DNA reads TGTGCCAGCAGCTTGCCAGGGACGGACCAAGCCTACGAGCAGTACTTC. This gives the protein CASSLPGTDQAYEQYF.

By proportion, this clonotype is medium-sized. The chain recombines TRBV7-2 with TRBJ2-5, with D perhaps TRBD2 (7 bases). The germline V gene encodes CDR1 SGHTA and CDR2 FQGNSA. The CDR3 extends over 15 amino acids. V lost 2 bases and J 5 bases, leaving 15 bases between the germline ends. The CDR3 is CASSLYEGRGETQYF. The CDR3 bases are TGTGCCAGCAGCTTATATGAGGGGAGGGGGGAGACCCAGTACTTC.

The table lists this clonotype with many counts. V is TRBV5-1 and J is TRBJ2-2; 10 positions agree with TRBD2. The V segment lost 6 bases and the J segment 3 bases; nucleotides outside the gene matches: 5. CDR1 is SGHRS and CDR2 is YFSETQ in the germline V gene. CDR3 length: 15 amino acids. CDR3 bases: TGCGCCAGCACCGACGGGACTAGCGACACCGGGGAGCTGTTTTTT. Encoded protein: CASTDGTSDTGELFF.

In its sample, this clonotype is medium-sized. This chain joins TRBV12-5 and TRBJ1-5; TRBD1 matches 10 bases. The V and J ends lost 5 bases and 7 bases, in that order; junction bases with no gene match: 2. The germline V gene has CDR1 LGHNT and CDR2 FRNRAP. This CDR3 is built from 13 residues. The CDR3: CASGPTGGQPQHF. CDR3 sequence (DNA): TGTGCTAGTGGTCCGACAGGGGGCCAGCCCCAGCATTTT.

This clonotype appeared once. V usage is TRBV7-2 and J usage is TRBJ1-2, with 9 bases lining up with TRBD1. Germline V gives CDR1 SGHTA, CDR2 FQGNSA. The CDR3 covers 18 residues. J lost 4 bases, V lost 5 bases, and 17 bases had no gene match. CDR3 in DNA: TGTGCCAGCAGCCCTTTCCCCGGGACAGGGAAACTAGGCTATGGCTACACCTTC. It yields the protein CASSPFPGTGKLGYGYTF.

This clonotype was picked up a small number of times. The chain combines TRBV12-3 or TRBV12-4 with TRBJ2-7; D is unclear. This CDR3 has 13 amino acids. With 8 bases removed from V and 3 bases from J, the gap between germline ends came to 14 bases. The CDR3 loop is CASGRDAYYEQYF. The CDR3, as DNA: TGTGCCAGCGGCCGCGACGCCTACTACGAGCAGTACTTC.

This clonotype was seen more than once but under ten times. The rearrangement uses TRBV11-2 and TRBJ2-1; D is undetermined. CDR3 size: 13 residues. Germline V gene data show CDR1 as SGHAT and CDR2 as FQNNGV. With 3 bases removed from V and 9 bases from J, the gap between germline ends came to 12 bases. The CDR3 DNA sequence: TGTGCCAGCAGCTTCGGCTTTAGGGCTGAGCAGTTCTTC. Translation: CASSFGFRAEQFF.

Judged by abundance, this clonotype is medium-sized. One end of the junction fails to match germline, which may point to a read error. The chain joins TRBV7-7 to TRBJ2-3; no clear D gene. The CDR3 length is 13 residues. Germline CDR1 reads SSHAT; CDR2 reads FNYEAQ (reference sequence). The CDR3 coding sequence is TGTGCTAGCAGCTTAGGGCCCACAGATACGCAGTATTTT. Amino acid sequence: CASSLGPTDTQYF.